The sequence of this TCR beta chain was determined in a study of blood T cell repertoires in COVID-19. Study in general: COVID-19 samples collected from the United States, Italy and Spain covered acute and convalescent phases. Sources were T cells, B-cell-depleted T cells, or PBMCs; the material itself was cDNA or gDNA.

In the original workflow: Estimated nucleated cell counts came from reference gene primer amplification. TCRdb keeps only in-frame clones here, not all; method: immunoSEQ multiplex PCR. The DNA gave D and trimming, while V, J and clone size come from that table. The sample has under 300,000 clones, about nine tenths seen once. This receptor was taken from a man between 60 and 75 years old with acute or convalescent COVID-19. Sequencing input: peripheral blood.

The CDR3 nucleotides are TGTGCCAGCAGTGCTCTCCGGGACAGGGATCACAATGAGCAGTTCTTC. The encoded protein is CASSALRDRDHNEQFF. This sequence joins TRBV28 and TRBJ2-1; TRBD1 aligns across 9 bases. Germline V gene data show CDR1 as MDHEN and CDR2 as SYDVKM. This CDR3 has 16 residues. Losses at the gene ends were 5 bases for V and 5 bases for J; bases not matched to a gene: 10.